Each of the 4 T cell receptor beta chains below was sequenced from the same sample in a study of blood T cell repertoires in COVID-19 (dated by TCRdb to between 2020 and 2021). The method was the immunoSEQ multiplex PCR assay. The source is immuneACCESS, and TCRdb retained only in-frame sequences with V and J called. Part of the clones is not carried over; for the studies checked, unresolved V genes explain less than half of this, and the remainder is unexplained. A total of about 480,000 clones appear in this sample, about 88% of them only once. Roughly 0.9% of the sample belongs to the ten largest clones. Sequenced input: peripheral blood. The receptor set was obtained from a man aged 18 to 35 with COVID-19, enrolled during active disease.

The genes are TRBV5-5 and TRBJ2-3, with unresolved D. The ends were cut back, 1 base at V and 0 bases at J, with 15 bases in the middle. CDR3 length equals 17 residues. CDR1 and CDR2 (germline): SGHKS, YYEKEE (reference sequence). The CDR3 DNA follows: TGTGCCAGCAGCTTGTCCCTATACGGTGCTAGCACAGATACGCAGTATTTT. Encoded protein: CASSLSLYGASTDTQYF.

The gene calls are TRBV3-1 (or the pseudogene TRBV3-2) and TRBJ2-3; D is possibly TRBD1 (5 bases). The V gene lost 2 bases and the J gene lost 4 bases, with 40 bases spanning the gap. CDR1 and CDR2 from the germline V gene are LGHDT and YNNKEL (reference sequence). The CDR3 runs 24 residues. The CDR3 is CASSQLIQIFIRKSGFRYADTQYF. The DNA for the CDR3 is TGTGCCAGCAGCCAATTAATCCAAATATTCATTCGAAAATCAGGGTTTCGGTACGCAGATACGCAGTATTTT.

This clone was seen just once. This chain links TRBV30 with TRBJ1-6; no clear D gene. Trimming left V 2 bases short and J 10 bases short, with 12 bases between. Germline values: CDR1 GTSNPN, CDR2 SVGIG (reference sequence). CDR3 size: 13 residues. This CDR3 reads CAWSPQARSPLHF. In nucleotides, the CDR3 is TGTGCCTGGAGTCCCCAGGCGCGATCACCCCTCCACTTT.

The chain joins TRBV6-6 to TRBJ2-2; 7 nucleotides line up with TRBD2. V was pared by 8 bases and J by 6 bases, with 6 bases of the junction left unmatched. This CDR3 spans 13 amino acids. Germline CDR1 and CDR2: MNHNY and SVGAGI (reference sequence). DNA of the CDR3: TGTGCCAGCGTTCGGGAGGTTCCCGGGGAGCTGTTTTTT. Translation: CASVREVPGELFF.